This TCR beta chain was documented in a study of shared clonotypes between healthy human individuals. For the study at large: Used for every donor were three CD4 naive, three CD4 memory, two CD8 naive and one CD8 memory plate. Study-wide points: Among donors, the sharing of clonotypes was expected to be influenced by sequencing depth.

The study ran the assay at deep level. Evenly divided among several immunoSEQ plates was the genomic DNA of each subset. The assay was immunoSEQ multiplex PCR, and TCRdb's table has in-frame clones only and misses some. The table records about 1 million clones, around 74% of them present only once. This clone appeared a few times. Its specificity is not known. V lost 8 bases, J lost 6 bases, and 14 bases lay in between. The CDR3 length is 13 residues. CDR1 is MNHNS, CDR2 SASEGT, per germline. The rearrangement uses TRBV6-1 and TRBJ2-1; D ambiguous. This TCR derives from a man in his late teens or twenties in good health. Sequencing was performed on memory CD4+ T cells sorted from blood. The subset is: CD45RA-negative fraction. CDR3 bases: TGTGCCAGCCTTGGGCTACACCTCAATGAGCAGTTCTTC. It specifies CASLGLHLNEQFF.